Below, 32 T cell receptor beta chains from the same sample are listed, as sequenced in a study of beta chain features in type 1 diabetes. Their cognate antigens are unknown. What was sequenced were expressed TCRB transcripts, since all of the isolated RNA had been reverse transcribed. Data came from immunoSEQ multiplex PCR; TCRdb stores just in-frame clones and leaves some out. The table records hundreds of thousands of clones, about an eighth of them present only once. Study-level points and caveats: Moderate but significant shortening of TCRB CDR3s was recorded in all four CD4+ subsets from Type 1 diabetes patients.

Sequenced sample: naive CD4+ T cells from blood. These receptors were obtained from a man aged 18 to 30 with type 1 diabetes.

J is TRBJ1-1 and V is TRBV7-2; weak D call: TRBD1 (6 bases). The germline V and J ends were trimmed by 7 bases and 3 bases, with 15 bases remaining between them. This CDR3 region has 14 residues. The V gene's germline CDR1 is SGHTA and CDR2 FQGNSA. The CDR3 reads CASTPLGGHTEAFF. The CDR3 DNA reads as TGTGCCAGCACCCCATTGGGGGGGCACACTGAAGCTTTCTTT.

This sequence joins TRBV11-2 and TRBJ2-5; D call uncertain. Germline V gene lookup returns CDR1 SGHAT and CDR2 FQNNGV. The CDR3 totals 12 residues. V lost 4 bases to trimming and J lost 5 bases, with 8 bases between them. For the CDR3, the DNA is TGTGCCAGCAGCTCGACCAGGGAGACCCAGTACTTC. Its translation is CASSSTRETQYF.

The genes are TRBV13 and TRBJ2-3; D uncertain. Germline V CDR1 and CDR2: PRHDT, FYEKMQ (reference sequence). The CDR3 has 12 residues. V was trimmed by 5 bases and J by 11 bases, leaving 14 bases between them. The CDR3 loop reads CASSTQARLQYF. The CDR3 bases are TGTGCCAGCAGCACCCAGGCTAGGTTGCAGTATTTT.

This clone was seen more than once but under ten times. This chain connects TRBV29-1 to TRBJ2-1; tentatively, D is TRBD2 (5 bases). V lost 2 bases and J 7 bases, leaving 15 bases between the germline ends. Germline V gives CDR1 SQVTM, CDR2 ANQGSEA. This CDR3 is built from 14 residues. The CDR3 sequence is CSVEMGIASNEQFF. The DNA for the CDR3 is TGCAGCGTTGAAATGGGTATAGCGTCGAATGAGCAGTTCTTC.

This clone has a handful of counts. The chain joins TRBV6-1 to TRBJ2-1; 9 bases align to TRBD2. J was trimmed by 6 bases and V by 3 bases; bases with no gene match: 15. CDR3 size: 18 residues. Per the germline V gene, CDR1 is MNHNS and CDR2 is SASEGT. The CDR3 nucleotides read TGTGCCAGCAGTGATCTCCTTACAGGGACTAGCTGGCGCAATGAGCAGTTCTTC. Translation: CASSDLLTGTSWRNEQFF.

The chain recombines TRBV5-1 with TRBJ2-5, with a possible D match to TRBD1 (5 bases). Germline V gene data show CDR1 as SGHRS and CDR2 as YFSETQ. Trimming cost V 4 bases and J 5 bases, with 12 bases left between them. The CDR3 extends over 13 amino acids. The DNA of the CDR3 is TGCGCCAGCAGCCTACAAGGGGTGGAGACCCAGTACTTC. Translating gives CASSLQGVETQYF.

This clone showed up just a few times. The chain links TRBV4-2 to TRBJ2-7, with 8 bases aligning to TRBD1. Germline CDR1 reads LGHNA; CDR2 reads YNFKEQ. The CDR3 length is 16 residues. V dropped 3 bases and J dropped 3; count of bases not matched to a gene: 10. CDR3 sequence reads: CASSHVQGAKGYEQYF. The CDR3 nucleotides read TGTGCCAGCAGCCATGTCCAGGGGGCAAAGGGCTACGAGCAGTACTTC.

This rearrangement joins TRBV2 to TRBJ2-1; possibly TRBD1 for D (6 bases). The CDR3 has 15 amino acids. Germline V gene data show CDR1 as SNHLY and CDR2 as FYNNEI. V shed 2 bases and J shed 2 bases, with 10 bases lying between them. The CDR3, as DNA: TGTGCCAGCAGTGAATACAGGGCTACCTACAATGAGCAGTTCTTC. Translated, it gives CASSEYRATYNEQFF.

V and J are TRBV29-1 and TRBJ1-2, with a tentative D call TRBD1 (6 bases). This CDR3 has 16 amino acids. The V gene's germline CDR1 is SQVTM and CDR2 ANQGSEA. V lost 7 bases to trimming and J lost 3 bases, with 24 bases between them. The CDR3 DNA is TGCAGCGACTTCAGACCCCAGGGGAATCAGGACTATGGCTACACCTTC. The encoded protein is CSDFRPQGNQDYGYTF.

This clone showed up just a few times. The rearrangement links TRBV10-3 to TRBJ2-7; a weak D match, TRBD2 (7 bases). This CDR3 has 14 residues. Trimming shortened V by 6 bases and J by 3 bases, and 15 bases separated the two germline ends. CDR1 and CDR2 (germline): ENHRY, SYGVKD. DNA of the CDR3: TGTGCCATCAGCACACAGGGAGGGGACTACGAGCAGTACTTC. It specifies CAISTQGGDYEQYF.

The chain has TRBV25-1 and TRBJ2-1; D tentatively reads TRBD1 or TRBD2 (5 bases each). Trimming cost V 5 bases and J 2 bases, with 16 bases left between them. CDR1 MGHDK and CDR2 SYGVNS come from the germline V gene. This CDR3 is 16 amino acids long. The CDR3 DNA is TGTGCCAGCAGTCCCGGCAGGGACGAGCCCTACAATGAGCAGTTCTTC. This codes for CASSPGRDEPYNEQFF.

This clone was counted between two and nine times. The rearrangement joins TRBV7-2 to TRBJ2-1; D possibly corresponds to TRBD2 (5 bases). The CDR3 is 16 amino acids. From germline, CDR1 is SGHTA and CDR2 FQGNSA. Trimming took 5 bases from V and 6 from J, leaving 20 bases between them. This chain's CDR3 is CASSPMGSLRFNEQFF. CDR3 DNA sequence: TGTGCCAGCAGCCCCATGGGGAGTTTACGTTTCAATGAGCAGTTCTTC. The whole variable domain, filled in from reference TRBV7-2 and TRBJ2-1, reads GAGVSQSPSNKVTEKGKDVELRCDPISGHTALYWYRQSLGQGLEFLIYFQGNSAPDKSGLPSDRFSAERTGGSVSTLTIQRTQQEDSAVYLCASSPMGSLRFNEQFFGPGTRLTVL.

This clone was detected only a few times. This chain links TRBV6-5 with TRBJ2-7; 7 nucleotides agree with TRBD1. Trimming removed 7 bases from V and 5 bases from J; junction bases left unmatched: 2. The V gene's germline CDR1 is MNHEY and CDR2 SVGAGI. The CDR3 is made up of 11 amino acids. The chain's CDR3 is CASKGANEQYF. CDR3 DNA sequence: TGTGCCAGCAAGGGGGCTAACGAGCAGTACTTC.

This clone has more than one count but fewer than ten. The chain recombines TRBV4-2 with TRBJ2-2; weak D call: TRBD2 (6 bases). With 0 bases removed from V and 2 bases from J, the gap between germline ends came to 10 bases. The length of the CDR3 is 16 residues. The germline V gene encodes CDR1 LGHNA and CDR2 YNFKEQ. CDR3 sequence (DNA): TGTGCCAGCAGCCAAGAGCCGGGAGAAAACACCGGGGAGCTGTTTTTT. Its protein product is CASSQEPGENTGELFF.

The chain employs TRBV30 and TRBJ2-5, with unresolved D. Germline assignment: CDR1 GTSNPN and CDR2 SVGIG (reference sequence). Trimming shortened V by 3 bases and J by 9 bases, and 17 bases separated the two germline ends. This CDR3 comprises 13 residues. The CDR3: CAWSPPPFSAQYF. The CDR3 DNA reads TGTGCCTGGAGCCCCCCGCCTTTTTCGGCCCAGTACTTC.

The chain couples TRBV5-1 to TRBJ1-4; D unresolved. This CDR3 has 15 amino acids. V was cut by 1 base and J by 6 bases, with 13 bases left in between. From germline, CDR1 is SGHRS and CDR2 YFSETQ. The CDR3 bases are TGCGCCAGCAGCTTGCGCGGAGGAGCGGATGAAAAACTGTTTTTT. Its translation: CASSLRGGADEKLFF.

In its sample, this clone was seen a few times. CDR3 loop: CASSLGWSPEAFF. The CDR3 coding sequence is TGTGCCAGCAGCTTAGGGTGGTCCCCTGAAGCTTTCTTT. This chain connects TRBV7-9 to TRBJ1-1; D not certain. V was clipped by 1 base and J by 6 bases, with 9 bases between them. The CDR3 runs 13 residues. Looked up from germline, CDR1 is SEHNR and CDR2 is FQNEAQ (reference sequence).

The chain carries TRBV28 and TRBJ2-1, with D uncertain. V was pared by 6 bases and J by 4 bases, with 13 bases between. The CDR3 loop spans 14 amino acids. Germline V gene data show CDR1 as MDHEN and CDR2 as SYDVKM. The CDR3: CASRATTGYNEQFF. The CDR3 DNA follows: TGTGCCAGCAGGGCGACGACGGGTTACAATGAGCAGTTCTTC.

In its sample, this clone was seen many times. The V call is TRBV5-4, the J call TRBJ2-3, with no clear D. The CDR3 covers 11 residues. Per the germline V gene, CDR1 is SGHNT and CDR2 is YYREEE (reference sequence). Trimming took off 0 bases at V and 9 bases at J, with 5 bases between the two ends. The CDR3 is CASSLVGTQYF. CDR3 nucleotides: TGTGCCAGCAGCTTGGTGGGAACGCAGTATTTT. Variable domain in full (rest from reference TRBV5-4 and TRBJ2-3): ETGVTQSPTHLIKTRGQQVTLRCSSQSGHNTVSWYQQALGQGPQFIFQYYREEENGRGNFPPRFSGLQFPNYSSELNVNALELDDSALYLCASSLVGTQYFGPGTRLTVL.

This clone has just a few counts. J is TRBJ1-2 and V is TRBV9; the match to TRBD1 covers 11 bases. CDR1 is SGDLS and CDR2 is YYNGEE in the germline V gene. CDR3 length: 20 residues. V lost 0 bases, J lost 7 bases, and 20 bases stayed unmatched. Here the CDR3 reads CASSVAPIPGTGGSASGYTF. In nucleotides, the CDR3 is TGTGCCAGCAGCGTAGCCCCGATCCCCGGGACAGGGGGTTCGGCTAGTGGCTACACCTTC.

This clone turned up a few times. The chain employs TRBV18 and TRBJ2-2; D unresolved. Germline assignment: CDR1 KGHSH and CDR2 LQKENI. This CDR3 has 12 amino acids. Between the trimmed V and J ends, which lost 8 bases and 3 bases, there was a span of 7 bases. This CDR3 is CASAIYTGELFF. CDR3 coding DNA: TGTGCCAGCGCCATATACACCGGGGAGCTGTTTTTT.

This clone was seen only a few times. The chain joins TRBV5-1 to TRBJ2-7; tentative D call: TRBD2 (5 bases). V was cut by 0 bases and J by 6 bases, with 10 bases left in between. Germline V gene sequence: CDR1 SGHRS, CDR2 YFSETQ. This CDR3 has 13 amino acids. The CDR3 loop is CASSLAGVSEQYF. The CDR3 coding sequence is TGCGCCAGCAGCTTGGCCGGGGTGTCCGAGCAGTACTTC.

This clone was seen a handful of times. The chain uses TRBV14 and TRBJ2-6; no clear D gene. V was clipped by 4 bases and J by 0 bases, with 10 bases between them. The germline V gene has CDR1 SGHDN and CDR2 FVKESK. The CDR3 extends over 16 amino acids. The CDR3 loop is CASSPSGLSGANVLTF. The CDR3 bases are TGTGCCAGCAGCCCTTCAGGCCTCTCTGGGGCCAACGTCCTGACTTTC.

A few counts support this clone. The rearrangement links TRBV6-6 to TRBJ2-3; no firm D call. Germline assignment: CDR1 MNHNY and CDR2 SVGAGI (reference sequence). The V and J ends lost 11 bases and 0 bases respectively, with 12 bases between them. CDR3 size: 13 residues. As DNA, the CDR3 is TGTGCCTTTCGACCTTCCAGCACAGATACGCAGTATTTT. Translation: CAFRPSSTDTQYF.

Here the CDR3 reads CASSLRGLSGVYNEQFF. The CDR3 DNA reads as TGTGCCAGCAGCCTACGGGGGCTTAGCGGGGTATACAATGAGCAGTTCTTC. This chain joins TRBV13 and TRBJ2-1, with 8 bases identical to TRBD2. V shed 5 bases and J 4 bases; nucleotides not matched to a gene: 13. This CDR3 has 17 residues. Germline-derived CDR1 and CDR2 are PRHDT and FYEKMQ (reference sequence). Combining the CDR3 with reference TRBV13 and TRBJ2-1 gives the whole variable domain AAGVIQSPRHLIKEKRETATLKCYPIPRHDTVYWYQQGPGQDPQFLISFYEKMQSDKGSIPDRFSAQQFSDYHSELNMSSLELGDSALYFCASSLRGLSGVYNEQFFGPGTRLTVL.

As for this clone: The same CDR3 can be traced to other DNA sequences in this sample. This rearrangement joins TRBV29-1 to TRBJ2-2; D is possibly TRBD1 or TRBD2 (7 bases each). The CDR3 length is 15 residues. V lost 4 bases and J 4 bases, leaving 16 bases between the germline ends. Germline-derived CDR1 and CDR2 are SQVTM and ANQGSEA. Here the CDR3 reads CSVGRGGASTGELFF. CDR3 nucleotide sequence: TGCAGCGTTGGCAGGGGGGGGGCGAGCACCGGGGAGCTGTTTTTT.

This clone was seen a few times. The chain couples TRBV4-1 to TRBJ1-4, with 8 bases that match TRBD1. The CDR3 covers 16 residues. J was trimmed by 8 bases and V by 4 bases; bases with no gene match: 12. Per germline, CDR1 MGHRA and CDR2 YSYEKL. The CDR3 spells CASSPGQGGVREKLFF. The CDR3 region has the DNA TGCGCCAGCAGCCCCGGACAGGGAGGGGTAAGGGAAAAACTGTTTTTT.

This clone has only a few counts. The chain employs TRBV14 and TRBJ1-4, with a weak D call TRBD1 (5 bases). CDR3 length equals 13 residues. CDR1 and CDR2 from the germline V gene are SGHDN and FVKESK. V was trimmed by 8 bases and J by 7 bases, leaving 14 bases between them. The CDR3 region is CASGAGAAEKLFF. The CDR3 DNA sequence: TGTGCCAGCGGGGCTGGGGCGGCTGAAAAACTGTTTTTT.

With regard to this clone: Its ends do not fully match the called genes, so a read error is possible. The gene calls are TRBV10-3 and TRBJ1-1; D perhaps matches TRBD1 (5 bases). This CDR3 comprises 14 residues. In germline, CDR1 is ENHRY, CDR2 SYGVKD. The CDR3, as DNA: TGTGCCATCAGTGAGCTGCGCGACAGCGACCGCACCGTCTTT. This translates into CAISELRDSDRTVF.

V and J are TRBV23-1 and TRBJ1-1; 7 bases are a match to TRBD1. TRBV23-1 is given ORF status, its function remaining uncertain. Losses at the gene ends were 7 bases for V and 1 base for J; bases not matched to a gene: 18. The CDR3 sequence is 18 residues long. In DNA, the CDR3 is TGCGCCAGCAACCCACCACCGGGACAGAGGGATTGGAACACTGAAGCTTTCTTT. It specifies CASNPPPGQRDWNTEAFF.

Here the CDR3 reads CASRPRDRLNTEAFF. CDR3 coding DNA: TGTGCCAGCAGGCCCAGGGACAGACTAAACACTGAAGCTTTCTTT. The chain combines TRBV28 with TRBJ1-1; 7 bases map to TRBD1. This CDR3 contains 15 residues. The V and J ends lost 6 bases and 2 bases, in that order; junction bases with no gene match: 9. The germline V gene has CDR1 MDHEN and CDR2 SYDVKM. Complete variable domain (other parts from reference TRBV28 and TRBJ1-1): DVKVTQSSRYLVKRTGEKVFLECVQDMDHENMFWYRQDPGLGLRLIYFSYDVKMKEKGDIPEGYSVSREKKERFSLILESASTNQTSMYLCASRPRDRLNTEAFFGQGTRLTVV.

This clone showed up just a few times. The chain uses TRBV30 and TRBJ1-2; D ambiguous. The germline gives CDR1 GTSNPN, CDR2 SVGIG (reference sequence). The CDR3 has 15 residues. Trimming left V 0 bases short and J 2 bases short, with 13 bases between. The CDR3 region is CAWSVGQAANYGYTF. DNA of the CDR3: TGTGCCTGGAGTGTCGGGCAGGCAGCAAACTATGGCTACACCTTC. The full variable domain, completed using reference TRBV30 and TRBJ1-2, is SQTIHQWPATLVQPVGSPLSLECTVEGTSNPNLYWYRQAAGRGLQLLFYSVGIGQISSEVPQNLSASRPQDRQFILSSKKLLLSDSGFYLCAWSVGQAANYGYTFGSGTRLTVV.